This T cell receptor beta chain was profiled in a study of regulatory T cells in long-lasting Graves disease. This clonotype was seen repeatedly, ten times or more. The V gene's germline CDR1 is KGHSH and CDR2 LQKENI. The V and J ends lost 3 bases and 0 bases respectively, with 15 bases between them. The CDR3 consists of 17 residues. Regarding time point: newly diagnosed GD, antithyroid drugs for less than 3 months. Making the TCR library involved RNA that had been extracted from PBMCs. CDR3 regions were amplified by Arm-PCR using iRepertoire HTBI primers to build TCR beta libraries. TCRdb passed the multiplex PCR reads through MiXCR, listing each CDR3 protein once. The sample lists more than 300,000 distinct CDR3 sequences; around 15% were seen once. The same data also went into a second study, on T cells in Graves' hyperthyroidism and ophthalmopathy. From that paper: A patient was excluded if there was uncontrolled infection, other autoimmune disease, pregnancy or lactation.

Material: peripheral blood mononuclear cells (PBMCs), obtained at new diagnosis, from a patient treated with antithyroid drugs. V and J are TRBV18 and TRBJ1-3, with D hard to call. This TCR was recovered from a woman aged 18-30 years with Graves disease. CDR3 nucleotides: TGTGCCAGCTCACCTTCTCCTGGGGATAGCTCTGGAAACACCATATATTTT. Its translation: CASSPSPGDSSGNTIYF. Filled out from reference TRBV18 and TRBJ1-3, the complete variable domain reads NAGVMQNPRHLVRRRGQEARLRCSPMKGHSHVYWYRQLPEEGLKFMVYLQKENIIDESGMPKERFSAEFPKEGPSILRIQQVVRGDSAAYFCASSPSPGDSSGNTIYFGEGSWLTVV.